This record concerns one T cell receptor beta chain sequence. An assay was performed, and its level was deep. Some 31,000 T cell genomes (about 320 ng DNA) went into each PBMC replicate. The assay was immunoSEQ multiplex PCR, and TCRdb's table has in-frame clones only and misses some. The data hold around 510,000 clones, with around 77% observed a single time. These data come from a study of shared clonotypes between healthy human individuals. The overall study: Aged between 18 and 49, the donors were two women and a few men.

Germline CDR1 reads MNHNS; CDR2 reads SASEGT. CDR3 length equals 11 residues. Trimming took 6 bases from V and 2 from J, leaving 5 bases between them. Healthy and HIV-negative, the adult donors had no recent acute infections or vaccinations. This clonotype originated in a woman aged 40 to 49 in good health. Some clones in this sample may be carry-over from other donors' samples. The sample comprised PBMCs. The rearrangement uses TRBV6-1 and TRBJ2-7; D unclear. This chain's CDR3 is CASREAYEQYF. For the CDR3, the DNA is TGTGCCAGCAGAGAGGCCTACGAGCAGTACTTC.